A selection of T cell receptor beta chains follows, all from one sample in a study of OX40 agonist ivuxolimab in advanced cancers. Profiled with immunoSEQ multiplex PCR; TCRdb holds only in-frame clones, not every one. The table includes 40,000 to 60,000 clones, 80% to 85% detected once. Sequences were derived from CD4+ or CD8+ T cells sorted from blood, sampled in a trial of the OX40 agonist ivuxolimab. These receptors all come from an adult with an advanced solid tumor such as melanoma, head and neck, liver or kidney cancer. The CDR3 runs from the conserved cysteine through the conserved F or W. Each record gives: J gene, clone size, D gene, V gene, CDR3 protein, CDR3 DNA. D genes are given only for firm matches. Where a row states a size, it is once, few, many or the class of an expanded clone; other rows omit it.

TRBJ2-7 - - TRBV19 CASRGAGSSYEQYF TGTGCCTCTAGGGGGGCAGGAAGCTCCTACGAGCAGTACTTC
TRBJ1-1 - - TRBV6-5 CASSHTGNTEAFF TGTGCCAGCAGTCACACAGGGAACACTGAAGCTTTCTTT
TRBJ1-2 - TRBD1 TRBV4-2 CASSPDPGQGASNYGYTF TGTGCCAGCAGCCCCGATCCTGGACAGGGGGCCTCTAACTATGGCTACACCTTC
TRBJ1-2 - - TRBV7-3 CASSSRRGYGYTF TGTGCCAGCAGCTCCCGACGGGGCTATGGCTACACCTTC
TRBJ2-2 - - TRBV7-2 CASSRATGTGGELFF TGTGCCAGCAGCCGTGCCACAGGGACGGGCGGGGAGCTGTTTTTT
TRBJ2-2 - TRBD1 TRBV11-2 CASSRDRANTGELFF TGTGCCAGCAGCCGGGACAGGGCGAACACCGGGGAGCTGTTTTTT
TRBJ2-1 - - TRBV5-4 CASSLGGAHNEQFF TGTGCCAGCAGCTTGGGGGGGGCGCACAATGAGCAGTTCTTC
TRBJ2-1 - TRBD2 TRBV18 CASSLLTGGAQRDEQFF TGTGCCAGCTCATTGCTGACCGGGGGGGCGCAACGAGATGAGCAGTTCTTC
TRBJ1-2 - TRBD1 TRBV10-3 CAIRETGGYGYTF TGTGCCATCAGGGAAACAGGGGGTTATGGCTACACCTTC
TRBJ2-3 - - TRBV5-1 CASSKGLSADTQYF TGCGCCAGCAGCAAAGGACTAAGCGCAGATACGCAGTATTTT
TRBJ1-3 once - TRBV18 CASSPLFGNTIYF TGTGCCAGCTCACCACTCTTTGGAAACACCATATATTTT
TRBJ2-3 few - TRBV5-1 CASSLGNLGSGADTQYF TGCGCCAGCAGCTTGGGGAACCTAGGGTCGGGGGCAGATACGCAGTATTTT
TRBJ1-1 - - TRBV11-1 CASSLEAGNTEAFF TGTGCCAGCAGCTTGGAGGCGGGCAACACTGAAGCTTTCTTT
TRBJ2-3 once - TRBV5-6 CASSFPQTATDTQYF TGTGCCAGCAGCTTCCCCCAGACCGCCACAGATACGCAGTATTTT
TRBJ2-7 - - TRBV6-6 CASSTLPGSYEQYF TGTGCCAGCAGTACTCTTCCAGGCTCCTACGAGCAGTACTTC